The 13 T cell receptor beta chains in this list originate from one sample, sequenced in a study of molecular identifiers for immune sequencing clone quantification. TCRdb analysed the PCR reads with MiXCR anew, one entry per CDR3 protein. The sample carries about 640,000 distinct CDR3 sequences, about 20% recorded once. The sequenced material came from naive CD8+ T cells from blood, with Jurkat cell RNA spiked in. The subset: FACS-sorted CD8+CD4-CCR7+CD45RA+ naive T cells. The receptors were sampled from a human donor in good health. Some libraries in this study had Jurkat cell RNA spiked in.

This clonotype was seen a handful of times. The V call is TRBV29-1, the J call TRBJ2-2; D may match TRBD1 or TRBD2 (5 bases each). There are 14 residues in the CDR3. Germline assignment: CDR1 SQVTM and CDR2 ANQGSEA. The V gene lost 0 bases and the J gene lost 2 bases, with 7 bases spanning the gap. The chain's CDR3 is CSVEEGVNTGELFF. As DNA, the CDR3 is TGCAGCGTTGAAGAGGGGGTAAACACCGGGGAGCTGTTTTTT.

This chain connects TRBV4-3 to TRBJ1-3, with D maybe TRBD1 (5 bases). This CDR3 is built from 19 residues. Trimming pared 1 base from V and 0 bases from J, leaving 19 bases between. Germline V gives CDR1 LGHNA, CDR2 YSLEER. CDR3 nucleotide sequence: TGCGCCAGCAGCCAAGTATTAAGGAGACAGTCCTACTCTGGAAACACCATATATTTT. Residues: CASSQVLRRQSYSGNTIYF.

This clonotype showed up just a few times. The CDR3 region is CASSSTQGPGYTF. The CDR3 DNA reads TGTGCCAGCAGTTCGACTCAGGGGCCTGGCTACACCTTC. The chain links TRBV12-3 or TRBV12-4 to TRBJ1-2; D is perhaps TRBD1 (6 bases). This CDR3 comprises 13 residues. V was clipped by 4 bases and J by 7 bases, with 13 bases between them.

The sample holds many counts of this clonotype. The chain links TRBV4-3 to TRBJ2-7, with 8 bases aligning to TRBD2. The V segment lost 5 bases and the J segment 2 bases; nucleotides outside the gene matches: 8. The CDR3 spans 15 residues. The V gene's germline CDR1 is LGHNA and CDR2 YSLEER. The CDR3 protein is CASSGTRSLTYEQYF. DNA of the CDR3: TGCGCCAGCAGCGGGACTAGAAGCCTTACCTACGAGCAGTACTTC.

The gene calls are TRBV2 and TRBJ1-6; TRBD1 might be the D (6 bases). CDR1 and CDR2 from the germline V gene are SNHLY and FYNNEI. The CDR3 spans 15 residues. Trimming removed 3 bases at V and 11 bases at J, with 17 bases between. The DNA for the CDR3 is TGTGCCAGCAGTGATGGGGGGCAGGGAGGTCCACCCCTCCACTTT. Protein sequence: CASSDGGQGGPPLHF. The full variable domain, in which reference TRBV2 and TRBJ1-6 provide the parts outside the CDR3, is EPEVTQTPSHQVTQMGQEVILRCVPISNHLYFYWYRQILGQKVEFLVSFYNNEISEKSEIFDDQFSVERPDGSNFTLKIRSTKLEDSAMYFCASSDGGQGGPPLHFGNGTRLTVT.

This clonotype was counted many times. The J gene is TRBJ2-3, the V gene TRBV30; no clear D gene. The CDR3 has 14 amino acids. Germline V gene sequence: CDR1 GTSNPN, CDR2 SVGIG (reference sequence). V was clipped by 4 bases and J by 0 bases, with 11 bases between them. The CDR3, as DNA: TGTGCCTGGACCAGGACCACTAGCACAGATACGCAGTATTTT. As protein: CAWTRTTSTDTQYF.

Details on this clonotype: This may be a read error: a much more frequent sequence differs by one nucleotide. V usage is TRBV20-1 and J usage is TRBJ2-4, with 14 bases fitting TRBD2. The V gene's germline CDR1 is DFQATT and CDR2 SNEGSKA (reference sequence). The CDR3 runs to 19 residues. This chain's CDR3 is CSARGFGTSGGRAKSIQYF. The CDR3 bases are TGCAGTGCTAGAGGCTTCGGGACTAGCGGGGGAAGAGCCAAAAGCATTCAGTACTTC.

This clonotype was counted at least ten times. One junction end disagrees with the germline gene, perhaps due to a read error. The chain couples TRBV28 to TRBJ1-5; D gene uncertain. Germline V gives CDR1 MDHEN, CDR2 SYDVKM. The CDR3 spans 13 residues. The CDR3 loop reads CASSLNADLVVSF. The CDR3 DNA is TGTGCCAGCAGTTTAAATGCGGACTTAGTAGTATCATTT.

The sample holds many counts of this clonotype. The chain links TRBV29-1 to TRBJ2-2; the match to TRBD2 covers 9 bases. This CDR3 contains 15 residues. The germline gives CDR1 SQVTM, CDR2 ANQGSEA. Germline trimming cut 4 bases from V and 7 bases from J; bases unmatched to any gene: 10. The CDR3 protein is CSVVGGRAAVGELFF. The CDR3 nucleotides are TGCAGCGTTGTAGGCGGGAGGGCCGCGGTCGGGGAGCTGTTTTTT.

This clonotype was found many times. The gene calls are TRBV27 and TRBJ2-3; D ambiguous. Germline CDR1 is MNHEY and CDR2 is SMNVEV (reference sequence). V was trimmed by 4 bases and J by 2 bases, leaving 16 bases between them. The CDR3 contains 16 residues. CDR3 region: CASSYLFGLYTDTQYF. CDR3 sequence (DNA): TGTGCCAGCAGTTACCTCTTCGGGCTCTACACAGATACGCAGTATTTT.

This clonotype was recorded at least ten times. CDR3 coding DNA: TGTGCCAGCAGCTTAGCCGGCGGGGGATCGGGGGAGCAGTACTTC. As protein: CASSLAGGGSGEQYF. This chain joins TRBV13 and TRBJ2-7, with 7 bases that match TRBD2. Germline lookup yields CDR1 PRHDT and CDR2 FYEKMQ (reference sequence). The length of the CDR3 is 15 residues. The trim removed 1 base at V and 7 bases at J, leaving 10 bases unmatched.

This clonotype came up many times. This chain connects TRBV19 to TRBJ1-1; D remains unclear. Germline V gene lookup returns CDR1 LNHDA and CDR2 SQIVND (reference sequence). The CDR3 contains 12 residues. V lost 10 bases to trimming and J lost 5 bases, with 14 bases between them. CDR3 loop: CATQLGATEAFF. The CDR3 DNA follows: TGTGCCACCCAACTTGGAGCGACTGAAGCTTTCTTT.

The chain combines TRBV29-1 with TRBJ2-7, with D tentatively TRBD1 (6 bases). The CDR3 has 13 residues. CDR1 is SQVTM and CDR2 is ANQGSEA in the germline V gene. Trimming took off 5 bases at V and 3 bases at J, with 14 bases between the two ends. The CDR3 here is CSVQTGSGYEQYF. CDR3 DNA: TGCAGCGTTCAGACAGGATCGGGCTACGAGCAGTACTTC.